This T cell receptor beta chain was observed in a study of T cells in Graves' hyperthyroidism and ophthalmopathy. Findings of the study overall: The blood repertoire included most of the expanded thyroid clonotypes above 0.001.

CDR3 length: 16 residues. V was shortened by 1 base and J by 5 bases, with 15 bases between the two germline ends. The germline CDR1 and CDR2 sequences are SGHRS and YFSETQ. This clonotype has more than one count but fewer than ten. Its cognate antigen is unknown. Newly diagnosed hyperthyroidism patients aged 18 to 65 years had disease lasting under 2 months. PBMCs came from about 10 ml fresh peripheral blood. There were TCR beta CDR3 regions amplified from RNA transcripts. HTBI primers drove first-round RT-PCR of the TCR CDR3. TCRdb fed the multiplex PCR reads into MiXCR, producing one record per CDR3 protein. This repertoire shows around 350,000 distinct CDR3 sequences, 25% found once; its top ten account for 73%.

The receptor was isolated from a man aged 45 to 65 with Graves' hyperthyroidism. The specimen was blood. The V call is TRBV5-1, the J call TRBJ2-2; unclear D gene. CDR3 DNA sequence: TGCGCCAGCAGCTTGAATCTCGGAGTGGGAACCGGGGAGCTGTTTTTT. Protein sequence: CASSLNLGVGTGELFF. The whole variable domain, remainder taken from reference TRBV5-1 and TRBJ2-2, is KAGVTQTPRYLIKTRGQQVTLSCSPISGHRSVSWYQQTPGQGLQFLFEYFSETQRNKGNFPGRFSGRQFSNSRSEMNVSTLELGDSALYLCASSLNLGVGTGELFFGEGSRLTVL.